These 7 T cell receptor beta chains were all obtained from the same sample, sequenced in a study of cytomegalovirus exposure and HLA in healthy donors. With 60 Vbeta and 13 Jbeta primers, the PCR was carried out. The repertoire was sequenced with immunoSEQ multiplex PCR; TCRdb's copy has only in-frame clones and lacks some. The sample has about 250,000 clones, 78% seen once. The sample comprised PBMCs. The receptors derive from a boy between 5 and 17 years old in good health and CMV-seronegative.

This chain uses TRBV21-1 with TRBJ2-6; no check of the table's D call, TRBD1, against the DNA was made. TRBV21-1 is shown as a pseudogene. The CDR3 covers 18 residues. CDR3 loop: CASSHRDSRYSGANVLTF. CDR3 coding DNA: TGTGCCAGCAGCCACCGGGACAGTCGATACTCTGGGGCCAACGTCCTGACTTTC.

The rearrangement links TRBV7-9 to TRBJ1-5; D ambiguous. From germline, CDR1 is SEHNR and CDR2 FQNEAQ (reference sequence). The CDR3 is made up of 15 amino acids. Trimming removed 2 bases at V and 0 bases at J, with 8 bases between. CDR3 in amino acids: CASSLNTDSNQPQHF. The DNA of the CDR3 is TGTGCCAGCAGCTTAAACACCGATAGCAATCAGCCCCAGCATTTT. Drawing the rest from reference TRBV7-9 and TRBJ1-5, the complete variable domain is DTGVSQNPRHKITKRGQNVTFRCDPISEHNRLYWYRQTLGQGPEFLTYFQNEAQLEKSRLLSDRFSAERPKGSFSTLEIQRTEQGDSAMYLCASSLNTDSNQPQHFGDGTRLSIL.

V usage is TRBV19 and J usage is TRBJ2-7; possible D gene TRBD2, 5 bases. The CDR3 totals 13 residues. Germline V gives CDR1 LNHDA, CDR2 SQIVND (reference sequence). V lost 3 bases, J lost 5 bases, and 11 bases lay in between. CDR3 nucleotide sequence: TGTGCCAGTAGTATGAGGGTATTCAACGAGCAGTACTTC. The encoded protein is CASSMRVFNEQYF.

This sequence joins TRBV29-1 and TRBJ2-2; D might be TRBD1 (6 bases). V was trimmed by 4 bases and J by 2 bases, leaving 14 bases between them. The CDR3 loop spans 15 amino acids. The germline CDR1 and CDR2 sequences are SQVTM and ANQGSEA. The CDR3 region has the DNA TGCAGCGTTGCCCAGGGGTGGCCTAACACCGGGGAGCTGTTTTTT. Encoded protein: CSVAQGWPNTGELFF.

The chain links TRBV6-5 to TRBJ2-7; 13 bases agree with TRBD2. The CDR3 is 16 amino acids. Germline CDR1 is MNHEY and CDR2 is SVGAGI. V was clipped by 0 bases and J by 3 bases; unmatched bases: 2. The CDR3 spells CASSYSGLAGVYEQYF. The CDR3 region has the DNA TGTGCCAGCAGTTACTCAGGACTAGCGGGAGTCTACGAGCAGTACTTC.

The chain has TRBV10-3 and TRBJ2-2; possibly TRBD1 for D (5 bases). The germline V and J ends were trimmed by 11 bases and 2 bases, with 9 bases remaining between them. The CDR3 runs to 12 residues. Germline V gene sequence: CDR1 ENHRY, CDR2 SYGVKD. Written as DNA, the CDR3 is TGTGCCTCCAGGGTTAACACCGGGGAGCTGTTTTTT. Amino acids: CASRVNTGELFF.

The chain has TRBV30 and TRBJ2-1; 9 bases match TRBD2. There are 14 residues in the CDR3. Germline trimming cut 3 bases from V and 7 bases from J; bases unmatched to any gene: 7. Germline CDR1 reads GTSNPN; CDR2 reads SVGIG (reference sequence). This chain's CDR3 is CAWRRREGHNEQFF. CDR3 nucleotide sequence: TGTGCCTGGAGGCGGCGGGAGGGCCATAATGAGCAGTTCTTC.